Detailed here is one TCR beta chain. This entry comes from a study of blood T cell repertoires in COVID-19. Study summary: Spain, Italy and the United States supplied samples that represented acute and convalescent COVID-19.

CDR1 is SGHVS, CDR2 FNYEAQ, per germline. V trimming: 5 bases; J trimming: 7 bases; junction bases outside the gene matches: 8. The CDR3 spans 14 residues. TCRdb keeps only in-frame clones here, not all; method: immunoSEQ multiplex PCR. The top ten clones hold 4.8% of a sample with 130,000 to 150,000 clones, approximately 88% of them seen once. This clonotype was sampled from a human donor in a cohort sampled during active COVID-19. Sequencing was carried out using peripheral blood. The chain links TRBV7-6 to TRBJ2-1; 7 bases match TRBD1. The CDR3 protein is CASSPDRVGNEQFF. The CDR3, as DNA: TGTGCCAGCAGCCCCGACAGGGTGGGAAATGAGCAGTTCTTC.